This T cell receptor (beta chain) was captured in a study of blood T cell repertoires in COVID-19. The repertoire was sequenced with immunoSEQ multiplex PCR; TCRdb's copy has only in-frame clones and lacks some. The data contain under 300,000 clones, 88% of them seen just once; the ten biggest clones take up 2% to 2.5%. CDR3 length: 13 residues. V shed 9 bases and J shed 3 bases, with 14 bases lying between them. Germline CDR1 is LNHDA and CDR2 is SQIVND (reference sequence). This TCR derives from an older woman in a cohort exposed to, infected with or recovered from COVID-19 (not recorded which). This sequence joins TRBV19 and TRBJ2-5; possible D gene TRBD1, 6 bases. Sequencing was performed on PBMCs or T cells enriched from blood (not recorded which). The CDR3 loop reads CARAQGTKETQYF. The CDR3 DNA is TGTGCCAGAGCACAGGGAACGAAAGAGACCCAGTACTTC.